A single sample is the source of the 23 T cell receptor beta chains below, sequenced in a study of blood T cell repertoires in COVID-19. Sequencing used immunoSEQ multiplex PCR; TCRdb keeps in-frame clones, though not all of them. This sample has fewer than 300,000 clones, with approximately 91% found just once. Input material: peripheral blood. These receptor sequences come from a woman aged 25 to 39 with COVID-19, enrolled during active disease.

The rearrangement links TRBV11-1 to TRBJ2-7; TRBD2 matches 14 bases. This CDR3 spans 15 amino acids. Looked up from germline, CDR1 is SGHAT and CDR2 is FQDESV (reference sequence). J gave up 6 bases and V 3 bases, and 4 bases lay outside the gene matches. The CDR3 coding sequence is TGTGCCAGCAGCTTCGGGACTAGCGGGAGTGGCGAGCAGTACTTC. Protein product: CASSFGTSGSGEQYF.

The CDR3 spells CASSSDRGSTEAFF. CDR3 coding DNA: TGTGCCAGCAGCTCCGACAGGGGCTCCACTGAAGCTTTCTTT. J is TRBJ1-1 and V is TRBV7-8, with 8 nucleotides matching TRBD1. V trimming: 4 bases; J trimming: 4 bases; junction bases outside the gene matches: 5. Per germline, CDR1 SGHVS and CDR2 FQNEAQ. The CDR3 runs to 14 residues.

The CDR3 sequence: CASSSLRGGGSTDTQYF. Written as DNA, the CDR3 is TGTGCCAGCAGCTCCTTACGGGGCGGGGGTAGCACAGATACGCAGTATTTT. This sequence joins TRBV28 and TRBJ2-3; 7 bases fit TRBD2. After removal of 6 bases from V and 0 bases from J, the junction contained 12 bases not matched to a gene. The germline V gene encodes CDR1 MDHEN and CDR2 SYDVKM. The CDR3 is 17 residues long.

J is TRBJ1-3 and V is TRBV2; D might be TRBD1 (6 bases). The CDR3 runs 14 residues. V dropped 6 bases and J dropped 1 base, with 10 bases sitting between them. Germline V gene lookup returns CDR1 SNHLY and CDR2 FYNNEI. CDR3 bases: TGTGCCAGCAGGGCCGGACAGTCTGGAAACACCATATATTTT. Protein: CASRAGQSGNTIYF. Drawing the rest from reference TRBV2 and TRBJ1-3, the complete variable domain is EPEVTQTPSHQVTQMGQEVILRCVPISNHLYFYWYRQILGQKVEFLVSFYNNEISEKSEIFDDQFSVERPDGSNFTLKIRSTKLEDSAMYFCASRAGQSGNTIYFGEGSWLTVV.

This chain links TRBV4-2 with TRBJ2-1; D not resolved. Germline CDR1 is LGHNA and CDR2 is YNFKEQ. Trimming took off 1 base at V and 7 bases at J, with 8 bases between the two ends. The CDR3 has 13 residues. CDR3 bases: TGTGCCAGCAGCCAAGCTAGAGTGAATGAGCAGTTCTTC. As protein: CASSQARVNEQFF.

The rearrangement links TRBV25-1 to TRBJ1-1, with D unresolved. V shed 3 bases and J shed 2 bases, with 13 bases lying between them. Germline-derived CDR1 and CDR2 are MGHDK and SYGVNS. CDR3 length equals 15 residues. The CDR3 is CASSDAKSGNTEAFF. The CDR3 coding sequence is TGTGCCAGCAGTGACGCGAAAAGCGGAAACACTGAAGCTTTCTTT.

This chain connects TRBV30 to TRBJ1-2; no clear D gene. Per the germline V gene, CDR1 is GTSNPN and CDR2 is SVGIG (reference sequence). V gave up 1 base and J gave up 8 bases, with 14 bases separating them. CDR3 length: 13 residues. The CDR3 region has the DNA TGTGCCTGGAGTGGGGGAGTCTTCGGGGGCTACACCTTC. Its protein is CAWSGGVFGGYTF.

The chain has TRBV5-4 and TRBJ2-5; D may be TRBD1 (5 bases). Trimming removed 4 bases from V and 2 bases from J, with 12 bases in between. This CDR3 region has 14 residues. The V gene's germline CDR1 is SGHNT and CDR2 YYREEE (reference sequence). The CDR3 sequence: CASSRTRGQETQYF. The CDR3, as DNA: TGTGCCAGCAGCCGGACAAGGGGACAAGAGACCCAGTACTTC.

In this sample, this clone turned up once. The V call is TRBV6-5, the J call TRBJ1-1; TRBD1 matches 12 bases. Losses at the gene ends were 10 bases for V and 0 bases for J; bases not matched to a gene: 6. The CDR3 has 15 amino acids. Per germline, CDR1 MNHEY and CDR2 SVGAGI. The CDR3 reads CATRDRGRMNTEAFF. The CDR3 DNA is TGTGCCACTAGGGACAGGGGGCGAATGAACACTGAAGCTTTCTTT.

This rearrangement joins TRBV28 to TRBJ1-1, with D possibly being TRBD1 (5 bases). V lost 3 bases, J lost 7 bases, and 12 bases lay in between. Germline-derived CDR1 and CDR2 are MDHEN and SYDVKM. This CDR3 contains 13 residues. This CDR3 reads CASSLGGLDEAFF. The CDR3 DNA is TGTGCCAGCAGTTTGGGGGGTTTGGATGAAGCTTTCTTT.

J is TRBJ1-1 and V is TRBV19; tentatively, D is TRBD1 (6 bases). V shed 2 bases and J shed 4 bases, with 20 bases lying between them. The germline V gene encodes CDR1 LNHDA and CDR2 SQIVND (reference sequence). The CDR3 is 17 amino acids. The CDR3 sequence: CASSISEQGAHRTEAFF. The CDR3 coding sequence is TGTGCCAGTAGTATATCAGAACAGGGAGCACATCGCACTGAAGCTTTCTTT.

CDR3 loop: CASSQPGARDTGELFF. The CDR3 region has the DNA TGTGCCAGCAGTCAGCCAGGGGCGCGGGACACCGGGGAGCTGTTTTTT. The V call is TRBV28, the J call TRBJ2-2, with D perhaps matching TRBD1 (6 bases). The V end lost 5 bases, the J end lost 3 bases, and 16 bases lay between the germline ends. Germline V gene data show CDR1 as MDHEN and CDR2 as SYDVKM. The CDR3 spans 16 residues.

This chain links TRBV7-3 with TRBJ1-1, with 7 bases lining up with TRBD1. The V gene end was trimmed by 6 bases and the J gene end by 1 base; junction bases not matched to a gene: 8. The CDR3 is 15 amino acids. Germline loops: CDR1 SGHTA, CDR2 FQGTGA. Here the CDR3 DNA reads TGTGCCAGCAGTTTAGCCGGGACAGCGAACACTGAAGCTTTCTTT. The encoded protein is CASSLAGTANTEAFF.

Comments on this clone: Other DNA sequences in the same sample also yield this CDR3. The genes are TRBV27 and TRBJ1-1; the match to TRBD1 covers 7 bases. From germline, CDR1 is MNHEY and CDR2 SMNVEV (reference sequence). The CDR3 runs 15 residues. V gave up 5 bases and J gave up 1 base; unmatched junction bases: 7. The CDR3 spells CASSLSGTANTEAFF. In nucleotides, the CDR3 is TGTGCCAGCAGTCTCTCGGGGACAGCGAACACTGAAGCTTTCTTT.

The sample holds one count of this clone. V gene TRBV18 combines with J gene TRBJ1-4; D possibly corresponds to TRBD1 (6 bases). V was cut by 4 bases and J by 7 bases, with 10 bases left in between. Looked up from germline, CDR1 is KGHSH and CDR2 is LQKENI. There are 13 residues in the CDR3. Here the CDR3 reads CASSRGGSEKLFF. DNA for the CDR3: TGTGCCAGCTCACGGGGGGGCTCTGAAAAACTGTTTTTT. Variable domain in full (rest from reference TRBV18 and TRBJ1-4): NAGVMQNPRHLVRRRGQEARLRCSPMKGHSHVYWYRQLPEEGLKFMVYLQKENIIDESGMPKERFSAEFPKEGPSILRIQQVVRGDSAAYFCASSRGGSEKLFFGSGTQLSVL.

The chain uses TRBV4-1 and TRBJ2-5; TRBD1 agrees at 8 bases. V trimming: 4 bases; J trimming: 3 bases; junction bases outside the gene matches: 4. The CDR3 is made up of 14 amino acids. Germline V CDR1 and CDR2: MGHRA, YSYEKL. The CDR3 bases are TGCGCCAGCAGCCGGGCGGGACAGGAAGAGACCCAGTACTTC. This codes for CASSRAGQEETQYF.

This clone occurred once. The chain employs TRBV27 and TRBJ2-2; 11 bases agree with TRBD2. Losses at the gene ends were 3 bases for V and 5 bases for J; bases not matched to a gene: 5. There are 16 residues in the CDR3. Germline V gene lookup returns CDR1 MNHEY and CDR2 SMNVEV (reference sequence). The CDR3 here is CASSFQRLAGTGELFF. CDR3 nucleotide sequence: TGTGCCAGCAGTTTTCAGAGACTAGCGGGAACCGGGGAGCTGTTTTTT.

CDR3 nucleotide sequence: TGTGCCAGCAGGCACAGGGGGCATGAGACCCAGTACTTC. Amino acids: CASRHRGHETQYF. This rearrangement joins TRBV3-1 (or the pseudogene TRBV3-2) to TRBJ2-5; 9 nucleotides align to TRBD1. V lost 6 bases, J lost 5 bases, and 4 bases stayed unmatched. This CDR3 has 13 amino acids. In germline, CDR1 is LGHDT, CDR2 YNNKEL (reference sequence).

This rearrangement joins TRBV30 to TRBJ1-2; D call uncertain. The V gene lost 3 bases and the J gene lost 4 bases, with 12 bases spanning the gap. The CDR3 consists of 13 residues. Germline V gene data show CDR1 as GTSNPN and CDR2 as SVGIG (reference sequence). In DNA form, the CDR3 reads TGTGCCTGGAGCGGGAGGACTCTCTATGGCTACACCTTC. It codes for CAWSGRTLYGYTF.

The chain employs TRBV27 and TRBJ1-1; the D gene is possibly TRBD1 (5 bases). V was clipped by 1 base and J by 4 bases, with 16 bases between them. This CDR3 is built from 16 residues. Per the germline V gene, CDR1 is MNHEY and CDR2 is SMNVEV (reference sequence). CDR3: CASSLYGLGDSTEAFF. The CDR3 DNA reads TGTGCCAGCAGTTTATACGGACTGGGGGACTCCACTGAAGCTTTCTTT.

This chain joins TRBV21-1 and TRBJ1-5. TRBV21-1 is annotated as a pseudogene. This CDR3 is built from 15 residues. Written as DNA, the CDR3 is TGTGCCAGCAGCAGCGGCAGAAAGGTCAATCAGCCCCAGCATTTT. Its translation: CASSSGRKVNQPQHF.

J is TRBJ1-2 and V is TRBV19, with TRBD1 matching 8 bases. CDR1 LNHDA and CDR2 SQIVND come from the germline V gene (reference sequence). The V gene end was trimmed by 6 bases and the J gene end by 2 bases; junction bases not matched to a gene: 8. The CDR3 totals 15 residues. CDR3 loop: CASSVSYRGNYGYTF. DNA for the CDR3: TGTGCCAGTAGCGTCTCTTACAGGGGGAACTATGGCTACACCTTC. The variable domain in full, with the rest retrieved from reference TRBV19 and TRBJ1-2, is DGGITQSPKYLFRKEGQNVTLSCEQNLNHDAMYWYRQDPGQGLRLIYYSQIVNDFQKGDIAEGYSVSREKKESFPLTVTSAQKNPTAFYLCASSVSYRGNYGYTFGSGTRLTVV.

The chain employs TRBV4-1 and TRBJ2-5; 8 bases agree with TRBD2. V gave up 4 bases and J gave up 1 base; unmatched junction bases: 8. CDR3 size: 16 residues. Germline lookup yields CDR1 MGHRA and CDR2 YSYEKL. CDR3 sequence reads: CASSPVSGIRQETQYF. DNA for the CDR3: TGCGCCAGCAGCCCTGTTAGCGGGATACGCCAAGAGACCCAGTACTTC.